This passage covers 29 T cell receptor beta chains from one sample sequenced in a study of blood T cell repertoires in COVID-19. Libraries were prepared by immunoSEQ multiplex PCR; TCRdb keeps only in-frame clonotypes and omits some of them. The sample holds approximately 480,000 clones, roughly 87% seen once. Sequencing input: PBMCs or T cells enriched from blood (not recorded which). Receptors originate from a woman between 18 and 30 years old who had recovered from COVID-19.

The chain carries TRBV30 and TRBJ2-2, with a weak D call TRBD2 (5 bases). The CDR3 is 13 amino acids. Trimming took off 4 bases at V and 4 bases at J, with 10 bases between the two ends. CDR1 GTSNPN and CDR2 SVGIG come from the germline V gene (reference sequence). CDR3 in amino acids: CAWTLAGTGELFF. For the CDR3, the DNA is TGTGCCTGGACGTTGGCGGGCACCGGGGAGCTGTTTTTT.

Written as DNA, the CDR3 is TGTGCCAGCAGTTACCAGGGGGAGTGGGGCACTGAAGCTTTCTTT. Residues: CASSYQGEWGTEAFF. The chain couples TRBV2 to TRBJ1-1, with TRBD1 identical over 7 bases. Germline V gene sequence: CDR1 SNHLY, CDR2 FYNNEI. The CDR3 has 15 residues. Trimming removed 5 bases from V and 4 bases from J; junction bases left unmatched: 10.

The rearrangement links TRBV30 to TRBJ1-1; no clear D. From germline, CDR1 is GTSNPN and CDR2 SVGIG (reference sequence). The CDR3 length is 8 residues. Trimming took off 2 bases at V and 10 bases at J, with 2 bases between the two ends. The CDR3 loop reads CAWSRAFF. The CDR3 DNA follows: TGTGCCTGGAGTCGAGCTTTCTTT.

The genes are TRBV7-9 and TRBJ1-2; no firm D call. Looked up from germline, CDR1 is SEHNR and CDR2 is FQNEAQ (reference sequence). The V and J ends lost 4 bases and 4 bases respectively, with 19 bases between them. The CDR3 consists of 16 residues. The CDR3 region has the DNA TGTGCCAGCAGCTCGACATATGAGCTTACCAGCTATGGCTACACCTTC. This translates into CASSSTYELTSYGYTF. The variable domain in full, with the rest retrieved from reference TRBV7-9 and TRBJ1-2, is DTGVSQNPRHKITKRGQNVTFRCDPISEHNRLYWYRQTLGQGPEFLTYFQNEAQLEKSRLLSDRFSAERPKGSFSTLEIQRTEQGDSAMYLCASSSTYELTSYGYTFGSGTRLTVV.

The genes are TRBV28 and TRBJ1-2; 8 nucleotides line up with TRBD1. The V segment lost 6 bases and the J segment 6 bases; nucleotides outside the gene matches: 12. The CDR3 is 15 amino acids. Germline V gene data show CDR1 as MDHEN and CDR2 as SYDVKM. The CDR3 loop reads CASSSLGQGRDGYTF. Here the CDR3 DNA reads TGTGCCAGCAGCTCCCTTGGACAGGGAAGGGATGGCTACACCTTC.

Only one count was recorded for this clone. CDR3 region: CASRTGYNSPLHF. The CDR3 DNA follows: TGTGCCAGCAGGACAGGGTATAATTCACCCCTCCACTTT. This chain joins TRBV28 and TRBJ1-6, with 7 bases aligning to TRBD1. From germline, CDR1 is MDHEN and CDR2 SYDVKM. Trimming at V came to 6 bases and at J to 4 bases, leaving 0 bases not matched to a gene. The CDR3 runs 13 residues.

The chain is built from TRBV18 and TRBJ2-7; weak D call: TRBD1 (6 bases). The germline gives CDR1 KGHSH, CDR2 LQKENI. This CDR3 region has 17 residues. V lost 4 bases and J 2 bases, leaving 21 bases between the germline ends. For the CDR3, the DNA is TGTGCCAGCTCACTGTATCAGGGGCCGCACTATCCCTACGAGCAGTACTTC. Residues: CASSLYQGPHYPYEQYF. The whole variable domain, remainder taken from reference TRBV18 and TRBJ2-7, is NAGVMQNPRHLVRRRGQEARLRCSPMKGHSHVYWYRQLPEEGLKFMVYLQKENIIDESGMPKERFSAEFPKEGPSILRIQQVVRGDSAAYFCASSLYQGPHYPYEQYFGPGTRLTVT.

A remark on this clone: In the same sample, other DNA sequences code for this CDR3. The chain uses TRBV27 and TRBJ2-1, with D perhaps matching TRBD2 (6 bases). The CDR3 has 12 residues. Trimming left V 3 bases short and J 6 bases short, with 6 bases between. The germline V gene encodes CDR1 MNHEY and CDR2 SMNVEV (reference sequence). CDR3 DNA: TGTGCCAGCAGTTTGGGGGGCAATGAGCAGTTCTTC. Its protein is CASSLGGNEQFF.

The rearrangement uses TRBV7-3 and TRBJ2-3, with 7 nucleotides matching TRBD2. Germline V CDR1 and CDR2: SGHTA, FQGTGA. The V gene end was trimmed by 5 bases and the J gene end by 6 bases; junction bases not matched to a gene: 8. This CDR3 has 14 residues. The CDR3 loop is CASSTLGGTDTQYF. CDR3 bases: TGTGCCAGCAGCACCCTGGGAGGGACGGATACGCAGTATTTT.

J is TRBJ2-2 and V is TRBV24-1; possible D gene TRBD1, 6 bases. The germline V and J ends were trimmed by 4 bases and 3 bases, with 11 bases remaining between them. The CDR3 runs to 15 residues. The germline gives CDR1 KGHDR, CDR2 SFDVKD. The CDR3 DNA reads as TGTGCCACCAGTGAACTGGACAGAGACACCGGGGAGCTGTTTTTT. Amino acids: CATSELDRDTGELFF.

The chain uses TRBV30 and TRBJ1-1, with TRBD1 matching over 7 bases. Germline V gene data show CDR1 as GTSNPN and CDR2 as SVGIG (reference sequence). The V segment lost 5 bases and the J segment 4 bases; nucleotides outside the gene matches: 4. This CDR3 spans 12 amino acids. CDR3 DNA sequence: TGTGCCTGGGACAGGGCGGGCACTGAAGCTTTCTTT. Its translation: CAWDRAGTEAFF.

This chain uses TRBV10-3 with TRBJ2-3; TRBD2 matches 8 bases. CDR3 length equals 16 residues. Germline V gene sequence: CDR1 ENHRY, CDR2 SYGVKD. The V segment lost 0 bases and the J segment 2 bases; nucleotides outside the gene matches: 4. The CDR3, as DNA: TGTGCCATCAGTGAGTCAGCGGGGGATGCCACAGATACGCAGTATTTT. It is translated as CAISESAGDATDTQYF.

Here the CDR3 reads CASSFSGGISGEQYF. CDR3 sequence (DNA): TGTGCCAGCAGCTTTAGCGGGGGGATCAGTGGAGAGCAGTACTTC. The genes are TRBV11-2 and TRBJ2-7; the match to TRBD2 covers 10 bases. V lost 3 bases and J lost 7; bases outside the gene matches: 9. Germline assignment: CDR1 SGHAT and CDR2 FQNNGV. CDR3 length equals 15 residues.

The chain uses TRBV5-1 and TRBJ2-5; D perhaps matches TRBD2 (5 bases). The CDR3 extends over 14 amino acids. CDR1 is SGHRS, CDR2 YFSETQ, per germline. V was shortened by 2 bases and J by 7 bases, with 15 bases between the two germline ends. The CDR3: CASSLRLFEGTQYF. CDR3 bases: TGCGCCAGCAGCTTACGGCTCTTCGAGGGGACCCAGTACTTC.

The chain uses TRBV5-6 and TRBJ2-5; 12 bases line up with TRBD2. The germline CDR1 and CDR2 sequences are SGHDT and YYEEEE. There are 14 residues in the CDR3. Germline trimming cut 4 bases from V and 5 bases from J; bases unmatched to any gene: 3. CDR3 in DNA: TGTGCCAGCAGCAGGCTAGCGGGGGGGGAGACCCAGTACTTC. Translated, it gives CASSRLAGGETQYF.

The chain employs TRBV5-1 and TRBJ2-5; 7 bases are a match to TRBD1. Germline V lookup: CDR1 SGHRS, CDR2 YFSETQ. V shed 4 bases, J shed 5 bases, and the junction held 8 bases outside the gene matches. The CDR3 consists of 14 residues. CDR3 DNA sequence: TGCGCCAGCAGCATCCAACCGGGACAGGAGACCCAGTACTTC. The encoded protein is CASSIQPGQETQYF.

CDR3: CATRTGVEPNEKLFF. The CDR3 nucleotides are TGCGCCACCCGGACAGGGGTCGAACCTAATGAAAAACTGTTTTTT. The gene calls are TRBV10-1 and TRBJ1-4; 9 bases map to TRBD1. With V trimmed by 10 bases and J by 3 bases, 9 bases remained unmatched. CDR1 WNHNN and CDR2 SYGVQD come from the germline V gene (reference sequence). There are 15 residues in the CDR3.

CDR3 protein: CASSRAGQGARETQYF. The CDR3 nucleotides read TGCGCCAGCAGTCGTGCGGGACAGGGGGCCCGGGAGACCCAGTACTTC. The chain combines TRBV4-1 with TRBJ2-5; 12 bases are a match to TRBD1. Losses at the gene ends were 6 bases for V and 5 bases for J; bases not matched to a gene: 10. The CDR3 runs 16 residues. Germline loops: CDR1 MGHRA, CDR2 YSYEKL.

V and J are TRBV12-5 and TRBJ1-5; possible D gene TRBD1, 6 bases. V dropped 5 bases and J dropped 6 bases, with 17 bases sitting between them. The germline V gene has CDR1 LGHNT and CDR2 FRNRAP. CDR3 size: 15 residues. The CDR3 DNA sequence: TGTGCTAGTGGTCTCGGGGGGCGAGGGAGTCAGCCCCAGCATTTT. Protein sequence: CASGLGGRGSQPQHF.

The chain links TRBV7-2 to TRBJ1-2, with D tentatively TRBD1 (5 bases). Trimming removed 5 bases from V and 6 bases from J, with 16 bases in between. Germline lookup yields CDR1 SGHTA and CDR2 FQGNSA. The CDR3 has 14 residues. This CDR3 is CASSPQRGFDGYTF. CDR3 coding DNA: TGTGCCAGCAGCCCACAGCGGGGGTTCGATGGCTACACCTTC.

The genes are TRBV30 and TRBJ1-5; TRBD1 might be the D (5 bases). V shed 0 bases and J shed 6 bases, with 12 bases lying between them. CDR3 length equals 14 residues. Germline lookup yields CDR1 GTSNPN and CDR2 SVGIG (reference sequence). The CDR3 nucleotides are TGTGCCTGGAGTGTTCCGGGGACTTCTCAGCCCCAGCATTTT. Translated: CAWSVPGTSQPQHF. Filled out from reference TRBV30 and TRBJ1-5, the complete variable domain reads SQTIHQWPATLVQPVGSPLSLECTVEGTSNPNLYWYRQAAGRGLQLLFYSVGIGQISSEVPQNLSASRPQDRQFILSSKKLLLSDSGFYLCAWSVPGTSQPQHFGDGTRLSIL.

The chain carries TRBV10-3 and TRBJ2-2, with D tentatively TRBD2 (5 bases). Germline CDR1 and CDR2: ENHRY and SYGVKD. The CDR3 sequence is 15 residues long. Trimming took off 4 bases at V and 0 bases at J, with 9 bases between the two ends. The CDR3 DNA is TGTGCCATCAGTGGGGAGACGGCGAACACCGGGGAGCTGTTTTTT. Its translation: CAISGETANTGELFF.

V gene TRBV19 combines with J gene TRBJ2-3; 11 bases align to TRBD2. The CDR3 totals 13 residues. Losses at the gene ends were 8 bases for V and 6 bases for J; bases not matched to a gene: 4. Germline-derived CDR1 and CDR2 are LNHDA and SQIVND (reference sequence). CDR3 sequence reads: CASATSGDDTQYF. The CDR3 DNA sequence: TGTGCCAGTGCGACTAGCGGGGATGATACGCAGTATTTT. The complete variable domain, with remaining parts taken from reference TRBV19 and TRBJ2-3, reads DGGITQSPKYLFRKEGQNVTLSCEQNLNHDAMYWYRQDPGQGLRLIYYSQIVNDFQKGDIAEGYSVSREKKESFPLTVTSAQKNPTAFYLCASATSGDDTQYFGPGTRLTVL.

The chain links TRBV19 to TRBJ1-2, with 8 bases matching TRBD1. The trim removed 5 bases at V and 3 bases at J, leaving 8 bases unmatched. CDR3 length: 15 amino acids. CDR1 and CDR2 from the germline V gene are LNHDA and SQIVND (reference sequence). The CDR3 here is CASSFRQGIDYGYTF. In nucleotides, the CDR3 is TGTGCCAGTAGTTTTCGACAGGGGATAGACTATGGCTACACCTTC.

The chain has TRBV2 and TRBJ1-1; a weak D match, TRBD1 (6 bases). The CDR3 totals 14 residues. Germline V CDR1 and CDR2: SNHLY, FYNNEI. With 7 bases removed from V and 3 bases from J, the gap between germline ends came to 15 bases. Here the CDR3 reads CASNLQGGDTEAFF. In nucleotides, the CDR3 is TGTGCCAGCAACTTACAGGGTGGGGACACTGAAGCTTTCTTT.

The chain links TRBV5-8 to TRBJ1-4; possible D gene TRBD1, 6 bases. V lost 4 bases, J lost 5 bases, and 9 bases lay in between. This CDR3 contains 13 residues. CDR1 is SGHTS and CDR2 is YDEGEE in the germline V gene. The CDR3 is CASSRTVNEKLFF. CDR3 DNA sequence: TGTGCCAGCAGCAGGACAGTCAATGAAAAACTGTTTTTT.

The CDR3 coding sequence is TGCGCCAGCAGCCCCCCGGGACTACCATTATCCAATGAGCAGTTCTTC. Translated, it gives CASSPPGLPLSNEQFF. V gene TRBV5-1 combines with J gene TRBJ2-1, with 7 bases identical to TRBD2. Trimming removed 4 bases from V and 6 bases from J; junction bases left unmatched: 13. The CDR3 length is 16 residues. Germline-derived CDR1 and CDR2 are SGHRS and YFSETQ.

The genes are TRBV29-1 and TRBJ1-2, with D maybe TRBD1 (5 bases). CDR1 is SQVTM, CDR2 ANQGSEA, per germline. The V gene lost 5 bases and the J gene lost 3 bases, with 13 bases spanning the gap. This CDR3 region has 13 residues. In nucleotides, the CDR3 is TGCAGCGTTCCCGGGGGGGGATACTATGGCTACACCTTC. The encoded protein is CSVPGGGYYGYTF.

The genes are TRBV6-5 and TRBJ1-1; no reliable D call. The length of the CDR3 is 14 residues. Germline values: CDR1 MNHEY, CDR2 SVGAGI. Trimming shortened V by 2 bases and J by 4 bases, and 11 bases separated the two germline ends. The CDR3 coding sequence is TGTGCCAGCAGTTACCAGGTAGAGACCACTGAAGCTTTCTTT. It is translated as CASSYQVETTEAFF.